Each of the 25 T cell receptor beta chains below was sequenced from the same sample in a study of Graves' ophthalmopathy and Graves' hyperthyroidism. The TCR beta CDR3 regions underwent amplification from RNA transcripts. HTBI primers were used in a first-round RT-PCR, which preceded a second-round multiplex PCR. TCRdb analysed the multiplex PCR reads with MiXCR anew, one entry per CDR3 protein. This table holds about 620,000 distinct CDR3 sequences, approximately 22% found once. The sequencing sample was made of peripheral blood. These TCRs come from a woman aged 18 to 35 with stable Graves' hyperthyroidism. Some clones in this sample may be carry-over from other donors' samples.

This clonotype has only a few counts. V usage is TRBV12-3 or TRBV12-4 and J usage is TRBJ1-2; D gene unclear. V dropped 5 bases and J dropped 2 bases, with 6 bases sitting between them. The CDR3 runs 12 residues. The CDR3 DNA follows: TGTGCCAGCAGTGCGCTAAACTATGGCTACACCTTC. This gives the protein CASSALNYGYTF.

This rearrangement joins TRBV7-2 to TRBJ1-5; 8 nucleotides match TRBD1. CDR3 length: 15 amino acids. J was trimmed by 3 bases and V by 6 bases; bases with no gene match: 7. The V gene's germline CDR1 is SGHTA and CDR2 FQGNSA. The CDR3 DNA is TGTGCCAGCAGACTAGGACAGGGATACAATCAGCCCCAGCATTTT. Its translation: CASRLGQGYNQPQHF.

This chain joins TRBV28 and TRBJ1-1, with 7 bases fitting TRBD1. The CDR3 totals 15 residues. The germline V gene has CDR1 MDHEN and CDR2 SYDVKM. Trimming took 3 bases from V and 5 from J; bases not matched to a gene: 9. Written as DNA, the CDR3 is TGTGCCAGCAGTTTTCCTCCGACAGGGCGGACTGAAGCTTTCTTT. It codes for CASSFPPTGRTEAFF.

CDR3 sequence reads: CASSFYPRRTDYTEAFF. DNA for the CDR3: TGTGCCAGCAGTTTTTATCCCCGGCGGACAGATTACACTGAAGCTTTCTTT. The chain uses TRBV27 and TRBJ1-1; D is perhaps TRBD1 (6 bases). Looked up from germline, CDR1 is MNHEY and CDR2 is SMNVEV (reference sequence). V was pared by 3 bases and J by 3 bases, with 20 bases between. This CDR3 has 17 amino acids.

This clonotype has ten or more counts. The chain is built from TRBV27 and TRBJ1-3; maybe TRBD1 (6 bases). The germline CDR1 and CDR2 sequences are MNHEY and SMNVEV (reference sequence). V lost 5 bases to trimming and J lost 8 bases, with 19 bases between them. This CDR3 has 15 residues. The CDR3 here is CASSVKGGSGYTIYF. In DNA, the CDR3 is TGTGCCAGCAGTGTTAAGGGGGGGTCTGGTTACACCATATATTTT.

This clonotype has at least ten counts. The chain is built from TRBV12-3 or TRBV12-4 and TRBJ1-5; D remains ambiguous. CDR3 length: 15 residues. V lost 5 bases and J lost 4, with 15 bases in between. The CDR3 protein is CASSTSRTVNQPQHF. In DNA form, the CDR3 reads TGTGCCAGCAGTACATCAAGGACCGTTAATCAGCCCCAGCATTTT.

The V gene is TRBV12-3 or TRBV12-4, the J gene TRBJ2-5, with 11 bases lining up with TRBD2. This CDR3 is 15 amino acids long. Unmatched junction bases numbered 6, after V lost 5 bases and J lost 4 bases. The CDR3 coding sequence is TGTGCCAGCAGTAGGGGACTAGCGGACTCAGAGACCCAGTACTTC. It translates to CASSRGLADSETQYF.

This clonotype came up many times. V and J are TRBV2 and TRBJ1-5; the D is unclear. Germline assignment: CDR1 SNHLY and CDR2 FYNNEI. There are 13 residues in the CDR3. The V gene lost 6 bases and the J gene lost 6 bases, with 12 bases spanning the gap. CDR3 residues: CASRRLGGQPQHF. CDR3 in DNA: TGTGCCAGCAGGAGACTCGGAGGTCAGCCCCAGCATTTT.

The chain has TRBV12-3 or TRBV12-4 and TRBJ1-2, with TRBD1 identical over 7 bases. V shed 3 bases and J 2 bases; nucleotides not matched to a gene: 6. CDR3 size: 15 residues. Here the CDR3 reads CASSFAGGINYGYTF. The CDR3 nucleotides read TGTGCCAGCAGTTTTGCAGGGGGAATAAACTATGGCTACACCTTC.

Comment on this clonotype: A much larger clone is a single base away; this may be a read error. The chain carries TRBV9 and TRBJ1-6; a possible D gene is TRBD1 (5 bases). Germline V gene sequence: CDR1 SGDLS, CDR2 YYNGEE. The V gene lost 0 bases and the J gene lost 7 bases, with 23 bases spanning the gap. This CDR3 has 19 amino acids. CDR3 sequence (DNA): TGTGCCAGCAGCGTAGAAGACAGTCTACACTGGGCCGGGAATTCACCCCTCCACTTT. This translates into CASSVEDSLHWAGNSPLHF.

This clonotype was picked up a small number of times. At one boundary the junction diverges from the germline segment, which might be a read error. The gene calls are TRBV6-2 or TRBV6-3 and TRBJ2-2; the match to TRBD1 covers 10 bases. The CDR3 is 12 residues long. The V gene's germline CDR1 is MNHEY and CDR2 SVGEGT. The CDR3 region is CASSSRTGGLFF. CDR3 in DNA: TGTGCCAGCAGTTCACGGACAGGGGGGCTGTTTTTT.

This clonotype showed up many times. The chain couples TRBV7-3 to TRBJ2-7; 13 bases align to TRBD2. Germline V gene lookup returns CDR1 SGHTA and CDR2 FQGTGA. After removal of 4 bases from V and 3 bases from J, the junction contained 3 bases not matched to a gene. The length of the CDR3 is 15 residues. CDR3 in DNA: TGTGCCAGCAGCTCGGGACTAGCGGGGTTCTACGAGCAGTACTTC. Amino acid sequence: CASSSGLAGFYEQYF.

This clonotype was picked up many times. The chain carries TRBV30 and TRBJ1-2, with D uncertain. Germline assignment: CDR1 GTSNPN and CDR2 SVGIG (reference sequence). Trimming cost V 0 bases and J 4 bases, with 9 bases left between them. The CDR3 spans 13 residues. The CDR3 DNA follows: TGTGCCTGGAGTGTCTACCAAAGCTATGGCTACACCTTC. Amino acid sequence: CAWSVYQSYGYTF.

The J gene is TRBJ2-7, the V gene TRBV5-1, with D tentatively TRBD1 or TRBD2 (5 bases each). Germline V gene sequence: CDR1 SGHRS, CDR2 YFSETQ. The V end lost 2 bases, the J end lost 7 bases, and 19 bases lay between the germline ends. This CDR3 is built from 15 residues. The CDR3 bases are TGCGCCAGCAGCTTCGGGACGGCCAATGTTTGGGAGCAGTACTTC. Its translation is CASSFGTANVWEQYF.

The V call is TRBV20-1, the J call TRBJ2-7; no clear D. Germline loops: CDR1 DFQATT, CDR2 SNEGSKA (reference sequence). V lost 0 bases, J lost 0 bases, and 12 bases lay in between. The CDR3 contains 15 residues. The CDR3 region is CSARDNGWSSYEQYF. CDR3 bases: TGCAGTGCTAGAGATAACGGGTGGAGCTCCTACGAGCAGTACTTC.

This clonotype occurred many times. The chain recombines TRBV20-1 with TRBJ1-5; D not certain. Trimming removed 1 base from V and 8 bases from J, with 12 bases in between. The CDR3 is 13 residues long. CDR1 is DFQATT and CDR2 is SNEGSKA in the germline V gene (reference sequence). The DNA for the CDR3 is TGCAGTGCTAGAGGACGTTCCGGGGAGCCCCAGCATTTT. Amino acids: CSARGRSGEPQHF.

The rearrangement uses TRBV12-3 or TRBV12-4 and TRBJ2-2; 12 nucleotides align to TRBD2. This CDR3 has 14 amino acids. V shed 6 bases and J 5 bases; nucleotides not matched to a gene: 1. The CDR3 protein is CASSGLAGTGELFF. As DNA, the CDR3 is TGTGCCAGCAGCGGACTAGCGGGAACCGGGGAGCTGTTTTTT.

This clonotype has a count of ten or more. Written as DNA, the CDR3 is TGCGCCAGCAGTGAGTCGAAGGACCGGGACAGGGGGTGCGAGCAGTACTTC. Its protein product is CASSESKDRDRGCEQYF. The J gene is TRBJ2-7, the V gene TRBV10-1; 11 bases match TRBD1. V was clipped by 0 bases and J by 6 bases; unmatched bases: 10. The CDR3 has 17 amino acids. In germline, CDR1 is WNHNN, CDR2 SYGVQD (reference sequence).

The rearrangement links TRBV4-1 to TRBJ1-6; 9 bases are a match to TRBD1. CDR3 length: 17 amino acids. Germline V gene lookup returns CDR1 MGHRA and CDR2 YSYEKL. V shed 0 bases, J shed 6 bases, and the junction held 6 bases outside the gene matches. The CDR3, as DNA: TGCGCCAGCAGCCAAGAGGGAGGACAGGGGCGTAATTCACCCCTCCACTTT. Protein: CASSQEGGQGRNSPLHF.

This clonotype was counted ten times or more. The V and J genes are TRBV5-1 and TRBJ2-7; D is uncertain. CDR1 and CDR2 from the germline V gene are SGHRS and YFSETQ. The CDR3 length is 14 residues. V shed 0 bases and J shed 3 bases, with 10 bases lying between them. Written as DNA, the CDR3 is TGCGCCAGCAGCTTGGGGAGTCTGCTCTACGAGCAGTACTTC. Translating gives CASSLGSLLYEQYF.

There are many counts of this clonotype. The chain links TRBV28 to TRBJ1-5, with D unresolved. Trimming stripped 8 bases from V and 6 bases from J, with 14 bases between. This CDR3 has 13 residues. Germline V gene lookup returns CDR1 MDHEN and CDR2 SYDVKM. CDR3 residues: CASLYGRGQPQHF. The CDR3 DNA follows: TGTGCCAGCCTTTACGGTCGGGGTCAGCCCCAGCATTTT.

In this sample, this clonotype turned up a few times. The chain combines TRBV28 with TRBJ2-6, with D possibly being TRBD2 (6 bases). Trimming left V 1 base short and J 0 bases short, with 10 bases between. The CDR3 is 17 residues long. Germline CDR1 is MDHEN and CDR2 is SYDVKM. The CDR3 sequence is CASSLFSGDSGANVLTF. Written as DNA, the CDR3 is TGTGCCAGCAGTTTATTTTCGGGGGACTCTGGGGCCAACGTCCTGACTTTC. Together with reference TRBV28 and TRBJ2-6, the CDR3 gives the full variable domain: DVKVTQSSRYLVKRTGEKVFLECVQDMDHENMFWYRQDPGLGLRLIYFSYDVKMKEKGDIPEGYSVSREKKERFSLILESASTNQTSMYLCASSLFSGDSGANVLTFGAGSRLTVL.

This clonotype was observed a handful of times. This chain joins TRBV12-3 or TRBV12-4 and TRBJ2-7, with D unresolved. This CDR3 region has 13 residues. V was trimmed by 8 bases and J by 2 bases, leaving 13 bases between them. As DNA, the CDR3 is TGTGCCAGCGCCAGGAACAGCGCCTACGAGCAGTACTTC. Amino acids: CASARNSAYEQYF.

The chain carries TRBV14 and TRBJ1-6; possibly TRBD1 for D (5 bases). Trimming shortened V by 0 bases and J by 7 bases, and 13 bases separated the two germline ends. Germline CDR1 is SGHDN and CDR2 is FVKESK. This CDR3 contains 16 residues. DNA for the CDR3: TGTGCCAGCAGCCAAGAAGTCTCAGGGTGGAATTCACCCCTCCACTTT. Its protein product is CASSQEVSGWNSPLHF.

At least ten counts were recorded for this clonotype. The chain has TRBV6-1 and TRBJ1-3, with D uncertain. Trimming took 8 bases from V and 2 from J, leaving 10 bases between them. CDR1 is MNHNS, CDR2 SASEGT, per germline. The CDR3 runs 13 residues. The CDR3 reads CASCAAAGNTIYF. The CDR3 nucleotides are TGTGCCAGCTGCGCGGCAGCTGGAAACACCATATATTTT.